Listed below are T cell receptor beta chains from one sample, sequenced in a study of cytomegalovirus exposure and HLA in healthy donors. Using immunoSEQ multiplex PCR, the repertoire was profiled, and TCRdb retains in-frame clones only, with some absent. This sample carries 200,000 to 250,000 clones, 70% to 90% of them seen once, and the ten largest clones take approximately 0.24%. The specimen sequenced was PBMCs. The receptors here all came from a girl aged 2-10 years in good health and CMV-seronegative. CDR3s include the opening cysteine and the closing phenylalanine or tryptophan. D genes are given only for firm matches. Not all rows give a size; the values are once, few, many and, for expanded clones, a class.

size: NA
J: TRBJ2-7
V: TRBV19
D: NA
DNA: TGTGCCAGTAGTATAGCTCCAATGGCAGGTTACGAGCAGTACTTC
CDR3: CASSIAPMAGYEQYF

size: NA
J: TRBJ2-4
V: TRBV7-2
D: NA
DNA: TGTGCCAGCAGCTTAGTGGGGGCAGCCAAAAACATTCAGTACTTC
CDR3: CASSLVGAAKNIQYF

size: NA
J: TRBJ1-3
V: TRBV27
D: NA
DNA: TGTGCCAGCAGTTTATTTTTTGGCAGCTCTGGAAACACCATATATTTT
CDR3: CASSLFFGSSGNTIYF

size: NA
J: TRBJ2-1
V: TRBV6-1
D: NA
DNA: TGTGCCAGCAGTGCCAGCCCCGGGAGCTCCTACAATGAGCAGTTCTTC
CDR3: CASSASPGSSYNEQFF

size: NA
J: TRBJ2-7
V: TRBV5-1
D: TRBD2
DNA: TGCGCCAGCAGCTCTAGCGGGAGGTCCTACGAGCAGTACTTC
CDR3: CASSSSGRSYEQYF

size: NA
J: TRBJ1-4
V: TRBV30
D: NA
DNA: TGTGCCTGGGACAGTTCCGAGTTCGTGTCTAATGAAAAACTGTTTTTT
CDR3: CAWDSSEFVSNEKLFF

size: NA
J: TRBJ2-2
V: TRBV7-3
D: TRBD2
DNA: TGTGCCAGCAGCTTATTAGCGGGGGGGCTCGGCGTCGGGGAGCTGTTTTTT
CDR3: CASSLLAGGLGVGELFF

size: NA
J: TRBJ1-5
V: TRBV19
D: TRBD1
DNA: TGTGCCAGTAGTATAGCGTGGCAGGGGGAACCCCAGCATTTT
CDR3: CASSIAWQGEPQHF

size: NA
J: TRBJ1-5
V: TRBV27
D: NA
DNA: TGTGCCAGCGGCACAGGTTCCAATCAGCCCCAGCATTTT
CDR3: CASGTGSNQPQHF

size: NA
J: TRBJ1-1
V: TRBV5-4
D: TRBD1
DNA: TGTGCCAGCAGCTTGGCGGACAGGCGGGGCACTGAAGCTTTCTTT
CDR3: CASSLADRRGTEAFF

size: few
J: TRBJ2-5
V: TRBV5-1
D: NA
DNA: TGCGCCAGCAGCTTGTTAGGGGTCGAAGAGACCCAGTACTTC
CDR3: CASSLLGVEETQYF

size: NA
J: TRBJ1-1
V: TRBV6-5
D: TRBD1
DNA: TGTGCCAGCAGTTACTGGCCAGGGGGCGAGGAGGCTTTCTTT
CDR3: CASSYWPGGEEAFF

size: NA
J: TRBJ2-3
V: TRBV6-5
D: TRBD1
DNA: TGTGCCAGCAGTTACACGTTCGGGACAGGCACAGATACGCAGTATTTT
CDR3: CASSYTFGTGTDTQYF

size: once
J: TRBJ2-1
V: TRBV10-1
D: TRBD1
DNA: TGCGCCAGCAGTGAGTACGACAGGGGGCCTGGCAATGAGCAGTTCTTC
CDR3: CASSEYDRGPGNEQFF

size: NA
J: TRBJ1-4
V: TRBV6-5
D: NA
DNA: TGTGCCAGCAGTCCCCGACGGGTAGCTAATGAAAAACTGTTTTTT
CDR3: CASSPRRVANEKLFF

size: NA
J: TRBJ1-4
V: TRBV6-5
D: NA
DNA: TGTGCCAGCAGTTATGGCGAAAAACTGTTTTTT
CDR3: CASSYGEKLFF

size: few
J: TRBJ2-3
V: TRBV5-4
D: TRBD2
DNA: TGTGCCAGCAGCTACCCGACTAGCGGGATGGTGAGAGATACGCAGTATTTT
CDR3: CASSYPTSGMVRDTQYF

size: NA
J: TRBJ2-2
V: TRBV9
D: TRBD2
DNA: TGTGCCAGCAGCGTTAACCTAGCGGGGGGGCCCGGGACCGGGGAGCTGTTTTTT
CDR3: CASSVNLAGGPGTGELFF

size: NA
J: TRBJ2-7
V: TRBV6-5
D: TRBD2
DNA: TGTGCCAGCAGTTACCGGGGGACTAGTACCTACGAGCAGTACTTC
CDR3: CASSYRGTSTYEQYF

size: NA
J: TRBJ2-7
V: TRBV6-5
D: TRBD1
DNA: TGTGCCAGTCGGGACAGCCCCTACGAGCAGTACTTC
CDR3: CASRDSPYEQYF

size: NA
J: TRBJ1-4
V: TRBV5-1
D: TRBD1
DNA: TGCGCCAGCAGCTCACTGACAGGGGAGGGGAATGAAAAACTGTTTTTT
CDR3: CASSSLTGEGNEKLFF

size: NA
J: TRBJ2-7
V: TRBV6-5
D: NA
DNA: TGTGCCAGCAGTTACTCGCCAGGCTCCTACGAGCAGTACTTC
CDR3: CASSYSPGSYEQYF

size: NA
J: TRBJ2-5
V: TRBV15
D: NA
DNA: TGTGCCACCAGCAGCCAGGGGGGAGAGACCCAGTACTTC
CDR3: CATSSQGGETQYF

size: NA
J: TRBJ2-7
V: TRBV27
D: NA
DNA: TGTGCCAGCAGTTTATCACAGGGCTACGAGCAGTACTTC
CDR3: CASSLSQGYEQYF

size: once
J: TRBJ1-2
V: TRBV15
D: NA
DNA: TGTGCCACCAGAAACAGGGAAGGGTATGGCTACACCTTC
CDR3: CATRNREGYGYTF

size: once
J: TRBJ2-1
V: TRBV7-9
D: NA
DNA: TGTGCCAGCAGCCCAAGCACAGGGAAGGGTTCTAATGAGCAGTTCTTC
CDR3: CASSPSTGKGSNEQFF

size: NA
J: TRBJ2-1
V: TRBV7-3
D: NA
DNA: TGTGCCAGCAGCTTAACGAGGAAGGTAGATGAGCAGTTCTTC
CDR3: CASSLTRKVDEQFF

size: NA
J: TRBJ2-5
V: TRBV27
D: TRBD2
DNA: TGTGCCAGCAGTTCTTACCTCTGGACTAGCGGGAGGCAAGAGACCCAGTACTTC
CDR3: CASSSYLWTSGRQETQYF

size: NA
J: TRBJ2-3
V: TRBV6-5
D: TRBD2
DNA: TGTGCCAGCAGTTACTTCGGGACTAGCGGCACAGATACGCAGTATTTT
CDR3: CASSYFGTSGTDTQYF

size: NA
J: TRBJ1-5
V: TRBV6-5
D: NA
DNA: TGTGCCAGCGCTAGGTGGTTGGAGGACAATCAGCCCCAGCATTTT
CDR3: CASARWLEDNQPQHF

size: NA
J: TRBJ2-3
V: TRBV27
D: NA
DNA: TGTGCCAGCAGTTTAGGGGCGACTAGTATCACAGATACGCAGTATTTT
CDR3: CASSLGATSITDTQYF

size: NA
J: TRBJ1-2
V: TRBV5-1
D: TRBD1
DNA: TGCGCCAGCAGCTTACACAGGGGAAACTATGGCTACACCTTC
CDR3: CASSLHRGNYGYTF

size: NA
J: TRBJ2-7
V: TRBV27
D: TRBD2
DNA: TGTGCCAGCAGTTCGGCGGGGGGGCCTTACGAGCAGTACTTC
CDR3: CASSSAGGPYEQYF

size: few
J: TRBJ2-7
V: TRBV29-1
D: NA
DNA: TGCAGCGTTGGGGGGGTTACAGGAGGGGAGCAGTACTTC
CDR3: CSVGGVTGGEQYF

size: NA
J: TRBJ2-1
V: TRBV7-9
D: TRBD2
DNA: TGTGCCAGCAGCTCGGGACTAGCGGGGTACAATGAGCAGTTCTTC
CDR3: CASSSGLAGYNEQFF

size: NA
J: TRBJ2-2
V: TRBV7-8
D: TRBD1
DNA: TGTGCCAGCAGTTCAGGCAGGATAGCAGGGGGAAACACCGGGGAGCTGTTTTTT
CDR3: CASSSGRIAGGNTGELFF

size: NA
J: TRBJ2-1
V: TRBV18
D: TRBD2
DNA: TGTGCCAGCTCACCCTACGTCGGGGGGAACAATGAGCAGTTCTTC
CDR3: CASSPYVGGNNEQFF

size: NA
J: TRBJ2-1
V: TRBV30
D: NA
DNA: TGTGCCTCCCAATCGGGTGAGTGGTACAATGAGCAGTTCTTC
CDR3: CASQSGEWYNEQFF

size: NA
J: TRBJ2-1
V: TRBV28
D: NA
DNA: TGTGCCAGCAGACGGGGGTCTGGTGAGCAGTTCTTC
CDR3: CASRRGSGEQFF

size: once
J: TRBJ2-2
V: TRBV7-7
D: NA
DNA: TGTGCCAGCAGCTTAGTAGGCGGTACGAACACCGGGGAGCTGTTTTTT
CDR3: CASSLVGGTNTGELFF

size: NA
J: TRBJ2-2
V: TRBV7-9
D: TRBD2
DNA: TGTGCCAGCAGCTTAAGCGGGAGGGACCCGGCCGGGGAGCTGTTTTTT
CDR3: CASSLSGRDPAGELFF

size: NA
J: TRBJ2-1
V: TRBV4-2
D: NA
DNA: TGTGCCAGCAGGCAATCGGACTATTACAATGAGCAGTTCTTC
CDR3: CASRQSDYYNEQFF

size: NA
J: TRBJ2-5
V: TRBV5-6
D: NA
DNA: TGTGCCAGCAGCTTGGACCCTAGGGCGGGCAGGGAGACCCAGTACTTC
CDR3: CASSLDPRAGRETQYF

size: NA
J: TRBJ2-3
V: TRBV7-8
D: NA
DNA: TGTGCCAGCAGCTCTAATACGCAGTATTTT
CDR3: CASSSNTQYF

size: few
J: TRBJ1-1
V: TRBV6-1
D: NA
DNA: TGTGCCAGCACAGGACAGTTGAACACTGAAGCTTTCTTT
CDR3: CASTGQLNTEAFF

size: few
J: TRBJ2-4
V: TRBV6-1
D: NA
DNA: TGTGCCAGCAGTGAGGGGGCGTCCAAAAACATTCAGTACTTC
CDR3: CASSEGASKNIQYF

size: NA
J: TRBJ2-2
V: TRBV18
D: NA
DNA: TGTGCCAGCTCACCAATGGTGAGCGGGGAGCTGTTTTTT
CDR3: CASSPMVSGELFF

size: NA
J: TRBJ2-5
V: TRBV7-7
D: NA
DNA: TGTGCCAGCAGCTTACTCCGCGGGACGCAAGAGACCCAGTACTTC
CDR3: CASSLLRGTQETQYF

size: NA
J: TRBJ2-5
V: TRBV19
D: TRBD2
DNA: TGTGCCAGTAGGGGGGCGGGAGGTGGGGAGACCCAGTACTTC
CDR3: CASRGAGGGETQYF

size: once
J: TRBJ2-5
V: TRBV30
D: NA
DNA: TGTGCCTGGAGTGTACTTGGGTCTAGAACACAAGAGACCCAGTACTTC
CDR3: CAWSVLGSRTQETQYF

size: NA
J: TRBJ1-1
V: TRBV7-9
D: NA
DNA: TGTGCCAGCAGCGCTCTAGGAGACCTGAACACTGAAGCTTTCTTT
CDR3: CASSALGDLNTEAFF

size: NA
J: TRBJ1-1
V: TRBV6-6
D: TRBD1
DNA: TGTGCCAGCAGGAAACGAACAGGGGGGAACACTGAAGCTTTCTTT
CDR3: CASRKRTGGNTEAFF

size: NA
J: TRBJ2-7
V: TRBV6-6
D: NA
DNA: TGTGCCAGCACCCCGGGACTCAACTCCTACGAGCAGTACTTC
CDR3: CASTPGLNSYEQYF

size: NA
J: TRBJ2-7
V: TRBV2
D: NA
DNA: TGTGCCAGCGCTAGGTTCCGGGACACAAGATACGAGCAGTACTTC
CDR3: CASARFRDTRYEQYF

size: NA
J: TRBJ1-1
V: TRBV7-9
D: NA
DNA: TGTGCCAGCAGCTTAGCAGGGGCCACTGAAGCTTTCTTT
CDR3: CASSLAGATEAFF

size: NA
J: TRBJ1-1
V: TRBV5-1
D: NA
DNA: TGCGCCAGCAGCTTGGATCGAGGAGGGTTCACTGAAGCTTTCTTT
CDR3: CASSLDRGGFTEAFF

size: NA
J: TRBJ1-2
V: TRBV14
D: TRBD1
DNA: TGTGCCAGCAGCCAAGCAGGGGGGTTCTATGGCTACACCTTC
CDR3: CASSQAGGFYGYTF

size: few
J: TRBJ2-7
V: TRBV27
D: TRBD1
DNA: TGTGCCAGCAGTTTTGGACAGGGCGGCTACGAGCAGTACTTC
CDR3: CASSFGQGGYEQYF

size: NA
J: TRBJ2-5
V: TRBV7-6
D: NA
DNA: TGTGCCAGCAGCTCGTGGGAGCCCCAAGAGACCCAGTACTTC
CDR3: CASSSWEPQETQYF